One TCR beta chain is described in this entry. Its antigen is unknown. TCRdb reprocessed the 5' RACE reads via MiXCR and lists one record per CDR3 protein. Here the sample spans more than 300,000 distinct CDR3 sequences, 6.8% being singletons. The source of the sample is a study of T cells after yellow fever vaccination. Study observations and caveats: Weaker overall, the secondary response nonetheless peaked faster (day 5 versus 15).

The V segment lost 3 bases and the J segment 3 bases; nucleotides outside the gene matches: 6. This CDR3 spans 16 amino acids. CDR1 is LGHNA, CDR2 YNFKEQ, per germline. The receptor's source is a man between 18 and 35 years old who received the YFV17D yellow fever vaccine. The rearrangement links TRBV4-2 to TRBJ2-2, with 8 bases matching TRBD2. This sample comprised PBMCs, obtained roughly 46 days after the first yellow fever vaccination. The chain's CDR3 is CASSHGSGGDTGELFF. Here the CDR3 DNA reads TGTGCCAGCAGCCATGGGTCGGGGGGGGACACCGGGGAGCTGTTTTTT.